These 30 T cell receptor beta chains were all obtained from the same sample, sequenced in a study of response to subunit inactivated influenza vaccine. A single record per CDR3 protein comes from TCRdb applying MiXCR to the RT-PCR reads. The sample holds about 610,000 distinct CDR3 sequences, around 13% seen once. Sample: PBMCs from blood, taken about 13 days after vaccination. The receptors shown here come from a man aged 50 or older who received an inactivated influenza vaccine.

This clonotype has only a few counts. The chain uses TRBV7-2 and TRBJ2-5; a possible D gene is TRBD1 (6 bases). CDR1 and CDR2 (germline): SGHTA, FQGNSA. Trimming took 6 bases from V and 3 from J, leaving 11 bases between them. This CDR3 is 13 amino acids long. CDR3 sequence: CASSDRSKETQYF. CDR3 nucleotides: TGTGCCAGCAGTGACAGGTCCAAAGAGACCCAGTACTTC.

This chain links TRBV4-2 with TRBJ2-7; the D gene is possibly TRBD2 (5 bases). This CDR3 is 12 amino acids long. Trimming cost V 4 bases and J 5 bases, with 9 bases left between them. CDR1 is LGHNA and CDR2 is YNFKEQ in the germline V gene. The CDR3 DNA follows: TGTGCCAGCAGCCGAGACTACAACGAGCAGTACTTC. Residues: CASSRDYNEQYF.

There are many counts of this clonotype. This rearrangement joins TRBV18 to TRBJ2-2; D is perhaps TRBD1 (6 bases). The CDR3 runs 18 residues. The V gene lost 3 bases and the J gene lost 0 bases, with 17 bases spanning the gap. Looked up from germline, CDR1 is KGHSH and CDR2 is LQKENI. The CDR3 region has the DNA TGTGCCAGCTCACCCCTTCCACCGACAGGCGCGAACACCGGGGAGCTGTTTTTT. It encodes CASSPLPPTGANTGELFF.

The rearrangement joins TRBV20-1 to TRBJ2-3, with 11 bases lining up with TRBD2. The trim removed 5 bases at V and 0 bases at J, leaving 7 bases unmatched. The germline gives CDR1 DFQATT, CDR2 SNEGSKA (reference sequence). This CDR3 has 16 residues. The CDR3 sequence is CSAAQLAGASTDTQYF. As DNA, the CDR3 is TGCAGTGCTGCCCAACTAGCGGGGGCTAGCACAGATACGCAGTATTTT.

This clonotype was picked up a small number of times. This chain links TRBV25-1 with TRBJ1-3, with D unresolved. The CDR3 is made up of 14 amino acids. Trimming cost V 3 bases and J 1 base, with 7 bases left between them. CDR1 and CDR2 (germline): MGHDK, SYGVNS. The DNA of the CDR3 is TGTGCCAGCAGTGATTTTCTATCTGGAAACACCATATATTTT. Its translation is CASSDFLSGNTIYF.

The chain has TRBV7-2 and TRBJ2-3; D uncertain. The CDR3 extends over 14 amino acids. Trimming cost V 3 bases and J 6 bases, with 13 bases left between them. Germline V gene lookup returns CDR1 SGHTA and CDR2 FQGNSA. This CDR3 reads CASSFRPPADTQYF. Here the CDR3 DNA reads TGTGCCAGCAGCTTCAGACCTCCGGCGGATACGCAGTATTTT.

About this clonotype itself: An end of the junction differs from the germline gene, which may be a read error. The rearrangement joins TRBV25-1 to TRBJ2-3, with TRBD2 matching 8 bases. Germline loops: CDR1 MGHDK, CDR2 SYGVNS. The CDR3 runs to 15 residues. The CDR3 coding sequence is TGTGCCAGCAGTGTGGTAGCGGGGCCCACAGATATGCAGTATTTT. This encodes CASSVVAGPTDMQYF.

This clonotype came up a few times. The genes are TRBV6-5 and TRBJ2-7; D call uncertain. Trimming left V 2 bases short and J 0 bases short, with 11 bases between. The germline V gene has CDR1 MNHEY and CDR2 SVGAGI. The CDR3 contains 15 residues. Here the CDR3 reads CASSYGLPYSYEQYF. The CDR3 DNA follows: TGTGCCAGCAGTTACGGCCTCCCCTACTCCTACGAGCAGTACTTC.

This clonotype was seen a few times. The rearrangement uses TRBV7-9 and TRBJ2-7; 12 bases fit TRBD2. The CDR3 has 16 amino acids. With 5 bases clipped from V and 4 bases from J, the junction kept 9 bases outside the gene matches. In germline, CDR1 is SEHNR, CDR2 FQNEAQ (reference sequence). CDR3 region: CASSQFGLAGSYEQYF. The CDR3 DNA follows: TGTGCCAGCAGCCAATTCGGACTAGCGGGATCTTACGAGCAGTACTTC.

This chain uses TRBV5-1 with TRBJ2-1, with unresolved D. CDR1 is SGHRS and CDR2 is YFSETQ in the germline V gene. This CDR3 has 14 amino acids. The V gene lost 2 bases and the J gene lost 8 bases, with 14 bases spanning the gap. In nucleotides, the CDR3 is TGCGCCAGCAGCTTACGACAATCGGTGGATGAGCAGTTCTTC. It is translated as CASSLRQSVDEQFF.

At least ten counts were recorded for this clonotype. The CDR3 bases are TGTGCCAGCACAAACACGGCAGCTGCTGGAAACACCATATATTTT. Protein sequence: CASTNTAAAGNTIYF. The gene calls are TRBV18 and TRBJ1-3; D gene ambiguous. This CDR3 is built from 15 residues. V lost 8 bases and J 2 bases, leaving 16 bases between the germline ends. Germline CDR1 KGHSH, CDR2 LQKENI.

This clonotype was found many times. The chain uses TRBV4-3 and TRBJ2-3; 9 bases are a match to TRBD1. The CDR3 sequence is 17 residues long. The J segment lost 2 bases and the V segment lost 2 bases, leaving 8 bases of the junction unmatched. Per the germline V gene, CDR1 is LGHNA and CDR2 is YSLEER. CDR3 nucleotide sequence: TGCGCCAGCAGCCAAAGGGACAGGGCCTACCCCACAGATACGCAGTATTTT. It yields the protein CASSQRDRAYPTDTQYF.

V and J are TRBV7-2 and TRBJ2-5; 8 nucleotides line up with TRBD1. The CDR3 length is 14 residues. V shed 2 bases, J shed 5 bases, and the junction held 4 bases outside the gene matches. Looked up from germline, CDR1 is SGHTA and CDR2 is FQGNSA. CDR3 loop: CASSLFRTGETQYF. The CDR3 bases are TGTGCCAGCAGCTTATTTCGGACAGGGGAGACCCAGTACTTC.

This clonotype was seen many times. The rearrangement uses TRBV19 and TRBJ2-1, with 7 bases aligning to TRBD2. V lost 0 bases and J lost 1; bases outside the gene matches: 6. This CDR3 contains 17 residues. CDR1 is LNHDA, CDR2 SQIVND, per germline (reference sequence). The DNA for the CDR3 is TGTGCCAGTAGTATAGATCTCCCTAGCGGATCCTACAATGAGCAGTTCTTC. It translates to CASSIDLPSGSYNEQFF.

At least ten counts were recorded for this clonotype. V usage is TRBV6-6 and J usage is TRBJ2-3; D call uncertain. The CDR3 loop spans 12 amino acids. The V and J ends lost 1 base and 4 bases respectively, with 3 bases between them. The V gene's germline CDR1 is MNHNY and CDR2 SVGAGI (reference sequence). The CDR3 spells CASSYFPDTQYF. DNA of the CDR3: TGTGCCAGCAGTTACTTTCCAGATACGCAGTATTTT.

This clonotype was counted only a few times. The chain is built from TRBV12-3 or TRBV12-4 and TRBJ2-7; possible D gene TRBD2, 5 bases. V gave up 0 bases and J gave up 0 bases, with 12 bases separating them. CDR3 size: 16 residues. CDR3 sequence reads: CASSLAPADSSYEQYF. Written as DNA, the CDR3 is TGTGCCAGCAGTTTAGCCCCAGCGGATAGCTCCTACGAGCAGTACTTC.

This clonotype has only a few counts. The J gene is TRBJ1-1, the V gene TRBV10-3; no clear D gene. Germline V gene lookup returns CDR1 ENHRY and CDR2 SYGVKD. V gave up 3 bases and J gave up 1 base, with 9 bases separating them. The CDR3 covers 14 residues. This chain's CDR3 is CAISDPTKNTEAFF. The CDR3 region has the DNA TGTGCCATCAGTGACCCTACAAAGAACACTGAAGCTTTCTTT.

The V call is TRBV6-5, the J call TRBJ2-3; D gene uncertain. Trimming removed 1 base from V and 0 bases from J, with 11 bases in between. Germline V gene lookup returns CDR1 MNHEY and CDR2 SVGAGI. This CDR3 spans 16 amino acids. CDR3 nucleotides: TGTGCCAGCAGTTACTTCGACTCCGGGAGCACAGATACGCAGTATTTT. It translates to CASSYFDSGSTDTQYF.

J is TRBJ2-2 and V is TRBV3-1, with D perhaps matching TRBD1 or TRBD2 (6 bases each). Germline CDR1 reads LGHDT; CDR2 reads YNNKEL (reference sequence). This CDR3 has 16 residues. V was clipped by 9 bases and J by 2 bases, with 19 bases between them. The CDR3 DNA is TGTGCCAGTCGAGGGGGGCTAGCCCTAAACACCGGGGAGCTGTTTTTT. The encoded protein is CASRGGLALNTGELFF.

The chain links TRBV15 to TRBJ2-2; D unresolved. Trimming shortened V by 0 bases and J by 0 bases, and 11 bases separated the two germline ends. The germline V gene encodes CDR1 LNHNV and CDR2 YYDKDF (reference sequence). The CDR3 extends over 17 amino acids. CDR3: CATSRETAGPNTGELFF. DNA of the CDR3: TGTGCCACCAGCAGAGAAACAGCTGGCCCGAACACCGGGGAGCTGTTTTTT.

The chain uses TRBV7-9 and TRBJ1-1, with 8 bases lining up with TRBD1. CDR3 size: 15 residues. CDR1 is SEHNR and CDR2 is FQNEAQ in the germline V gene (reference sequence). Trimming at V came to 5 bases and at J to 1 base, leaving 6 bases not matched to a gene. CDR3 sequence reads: CASSPQQGENTEAFF. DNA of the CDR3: TGTGCCAGCAGCCCTCAACAGGGGGAGAACACTGAAGCTTTCTTT.

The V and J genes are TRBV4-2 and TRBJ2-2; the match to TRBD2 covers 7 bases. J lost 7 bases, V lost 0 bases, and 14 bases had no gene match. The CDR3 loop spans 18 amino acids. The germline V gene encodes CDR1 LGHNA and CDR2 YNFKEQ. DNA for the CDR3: TGTGCCAGCAGCCAAGATTCGAGAGGGGAGGGCCTTGGCGGGGAGCTGTTTTTT. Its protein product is CASSQDSRGEGLGGELFF.

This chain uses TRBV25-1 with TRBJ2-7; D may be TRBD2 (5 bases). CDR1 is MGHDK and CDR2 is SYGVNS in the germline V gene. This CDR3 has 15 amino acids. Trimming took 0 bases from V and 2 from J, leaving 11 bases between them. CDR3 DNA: TGTGCCAGCAGTGAATATCGGGGTTATACCTACGAGCAGTACTTC. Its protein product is CASSEYRGYTYEQYF.

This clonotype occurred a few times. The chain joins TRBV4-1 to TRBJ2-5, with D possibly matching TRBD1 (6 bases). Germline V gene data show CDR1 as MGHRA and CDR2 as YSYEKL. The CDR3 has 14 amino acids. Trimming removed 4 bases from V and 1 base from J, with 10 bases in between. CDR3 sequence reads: CASSRDTAQETQYF. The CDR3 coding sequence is TGCGCCAGCAGCCGGGACACCGCCCAAGAGACCCAGTACTTC.

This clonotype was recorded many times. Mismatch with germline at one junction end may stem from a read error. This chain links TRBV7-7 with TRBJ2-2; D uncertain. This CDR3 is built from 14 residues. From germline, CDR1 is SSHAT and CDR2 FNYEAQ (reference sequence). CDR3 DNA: TGTGCTAGCAGCTTAGCCTTTAATACCGGGGAGCTGTTTTTT. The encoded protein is CASSLAFNTGELFF.

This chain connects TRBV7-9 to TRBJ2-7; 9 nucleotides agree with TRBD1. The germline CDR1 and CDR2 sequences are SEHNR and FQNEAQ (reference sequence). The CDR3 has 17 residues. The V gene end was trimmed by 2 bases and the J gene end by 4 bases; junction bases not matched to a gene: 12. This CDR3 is CASSLKRFRDRDYEQYF. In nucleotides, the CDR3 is TGTGCCAGCAGCTTAAAGAGGTTTAGGGACAGGGATTACGAGCAGTACTTC.

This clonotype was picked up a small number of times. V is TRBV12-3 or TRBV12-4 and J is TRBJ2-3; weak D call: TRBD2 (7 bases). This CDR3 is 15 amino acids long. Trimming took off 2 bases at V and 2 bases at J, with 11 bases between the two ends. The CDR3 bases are TGTGCCAGCAGTTTATTCCGGGGGGCCACAGATACGCAGTATTTT. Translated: CASSLFRGATDTQYF.

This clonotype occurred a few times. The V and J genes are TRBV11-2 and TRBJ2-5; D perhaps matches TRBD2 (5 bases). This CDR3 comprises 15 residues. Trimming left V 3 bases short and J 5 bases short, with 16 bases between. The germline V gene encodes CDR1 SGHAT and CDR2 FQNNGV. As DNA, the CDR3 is TGTGCCAGCAGCTTTAGTGAGGGCCCGGCGGAGACCCAGTACTTC. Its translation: CASSFSEGPAETQYF.

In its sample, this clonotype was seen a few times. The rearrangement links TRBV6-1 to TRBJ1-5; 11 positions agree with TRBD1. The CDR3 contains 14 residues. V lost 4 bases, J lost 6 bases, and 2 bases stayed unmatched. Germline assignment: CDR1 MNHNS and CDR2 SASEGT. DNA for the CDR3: TGTGCCAGCAGTGGGGACAGGGGGACTCAGCCCCAGCATTTT. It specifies CASSGDRGTQPQHF.

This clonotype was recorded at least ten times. The CDR3: CASSPEVGVTEAFF. The CDR3 nucleotides read TGCGCCAGCAGCCCCGAGGTTGGTGTCACTGAAGCTTTCTTT. This chain links TRBV5-1 with TRBJ1-1; D is unresolved. This CDR3 region has 14 residues. Germline V gene lookup returns CDR1 SGHRS and CDR2 YFSETQ. V lost 4 bases and J 4 bases, leaving 14 bases between the germline ends.